The text below deals with one TCR beta chain. What it binds is unknown. The data are from a study of cytomegalovirus exposure and HLA in healthy donors. For the study at large: A subsequent analysis stated that the roughly 130 validation repertoires were run on the same platform as the 650 to 850 first-cohort repertoires. Broader study findings: Using the classifier, cytomegalovirus status was reportedly diagnosed with high specificity and sensitivity. Rarity marked most TCR sequences, yet some public TCRs occurred in many donors.

Some clones are missing from TCRdb's copy, which holds only in-frame ones; the method was immunoSEQ multiplex PCR. This sample has some 84,000 clones; approximately 91% occur once, and the top ten carry about 1.9%. The V end was cut by 3 bases, the J end by 3 bases, with 9 bases between. This CDR3 contains 13 residues. Germline CDR1 SGHRS, CDR2 YFSETQ. This chain joins TRBV5-1 and TRBJ1-2; maybe TRBD1 (6 bases). The sample taken for sequencing was PBMCs. The source is a man aged 25-45 years in good health and CMV-seronegative. The CDR3 region is CASSSQGDYGYTF. CDR3 bases: TGCGCCAGCAGCTCACAGGGAGACTATGGCTACACCTTC.